Below are 32 T cell receptor beta chains sequenced from a single sample in a study of cytomegalovirus exposure and HLA in healthy donors. Primers: 60 Vbeta forward and 13 Jbeta reverse. The data were produced by immunoSEQ multiplex PCR, yet TCRdb's version contains in-frame clones alone and is incomplete. The profile covers more than 100,000 clones, with less than 80% appearing a single time and approximately 4% taken by the ten largest. Material: PBMCs. Receptors were obtained from a man in his fifties in good health and CMV-seropositive.

J is TRBJ2-1 and V is TRBV5-1; 7 nucleotides align to TRBD2. The CDR3 totals 18 residues. Germline CDR1 SGHRS, CDR2 YFSETQ. With 4 bases clipped from V and 9 bases from J, the junction kept 22 bases outside the gene matches. The CDR3 region is CASSPGGNRVPGGGEQFF. The CDR3 DNA reads TGCGCCAGCAGCCCGGGCGGGAATAGGGTTCCGGGGGGTGGTGAGCAGTTCTTC.

This clone was found a few times. This chain links TRBV29-1 with TRBJ2-2; no clear D. V lost 7 bases, J lost 0 bases, and 12 bases lay in between. Germline V gene lookup returns CDR1 SQVTM and CDR2 ANQGSEA. This CDR3 is 14 amino acids long. The CDR3 DNA is TGCAGCGCCGGCGGATTCGCGAACACCGGGGAGCTGTTTTTT. Protein product: CSAGGFANTGELFF.

The sample holds a few counts of this clone. The chain combines TRBV6-5 with TRBJ2-1; D may be TRBD2 (5 bases). CDR1 is MNHEY, CDR2 SVGAGI, per germline. V was shortened by 4 bases and J by 7 bases, with 11 bases between the two germline ends. The CDR3 consists of 13 residues. CDR3 DNA sequence: TGTGCCAGCAGTTCACTAGAGCTAAATGAGCAGTTCTTC. This encodes CASSSLELNEQFF.

This clone was seen a handful of times. This chain connects TRBV19 to TRBJ2-1; possibly TRBD2 for D (5 bases). V was pared by 6 bases and J by 6 bases, with 12 bases between. Germline CDR1 and CDR2: LNHDA and SQIVND (reference sequence). The CDR3 length is 13 residues. For the CDR3, the DNA is TGTGCCAGTAGACCCTTAGGGAGCAATGAGCAGTTCTTC. This translates into CASRPLGSNEQFF.

The V gene is TRBV5-1, the J gene TRBJ1-1; tentatively, D is TRBD1 (5 bases). The CDR3 has 15 residues. Germline lookup yields CDR1 SGHRS and CDR2 YFSETQ. Trimming took 4 bases from V and 0 from J, leaving 13 bases between them. CDR3 nucleotides: TGCGCCAGCAGCCTCACAGGACGGTTGAACACTGAAGCTTTCTTT. Amino acids: CASSLTGRLNTEAFF.

The chain links TRBV20-1 to TRBJ1-2, with D uncertain. V lost 6 bases and J 4 bases, leaving 6 bases between the germline ends. This CDR3 region has 10 residues. Germline V CDR1 and CDR2: DFQATT, SNEGSKA (reference sequence). The CDR3 region is CSAGLYGYTF. The CDR3 bases are TGCAGTGCCGGTCTCTATGGCTACACCTTC.

The CDR3: CASSTPGRGYYGYTF. DNA of the CDR3: TGTGCCAGCAGCACCCCCGGTCGGGGTTACTATGGCTACACCTTC. The chain links TRBV7-9 to TRBJ1-2; D uncertain. The CDR3 spans 15 residues. Germline V lookup: CDR1 SEHNR, CDR2 FQNEAQ (reference sequence). The V end was cut by 5 bases, the J end by 3 bases, with 16 bases between.

The rearrangement joins TRBV11-2 to TRBJ1-1, with a possible D match to TRBD1 (6 bases). The CDR3 totals 13 residues. The ends were cut back, 4 bases at V and 4 bases at J, with 10 bases in the middle. Germline CDR1 is SGHAT and CDR2 is FQNNGV. The CDR3 DNA follows: TGTGCCAGCAGCTCAGGGGTAAGCACTGAAGCTTTCTTT. Its translation: CASSSGVSTEAFF.

This chain links TRBV7-9 with TRBJ2-7; the D is unclear. Per germline, CDR1 SEHNR and CDR2 FQNEAQ (reference sequence). The CDR3 extends over 12 amino acids. V gave up 2 bases and J gave up 3 bases, with 5 bases separating them. The CDR3 sequence: CASSLNLYEQYF. DNA for the CDR3: TGTGCCAGCAGCTTAAATCTCTACGAGCAGTACTTC.

CDR3: CSVGRANTGELFF. In nucleotides, the CDR3 is TGCAGCGTTGGACGGGCGAACACCGGGGAGCTGTTTTTT. V and J are TRBV29-1 and TRBJ2-2; no definite D call. The CDR3 has 13 amino acids. CDR1 and CDR2 (germline): SQVTM, ANQGSEA. Trimming removed 4 bases at V and 0 bases at J, with 6 bases between.

V gene TRBV5-1 combines with J gene TRBJ1-1; TRBD1 matches at 11 bases. V was pared by 4 bases and J by 5 bases, with 13 bases of the junction left unmatched. CDR3 length: 17 amino acids. Germline V gene data show CDR1 as SGHRS and CDR2 as YFSETQ. As DNA, the CDR3 is TGCGCCAGCAGCCCCGGACAGGGGGCGATTACAACGACTGAAGCTTTCTTT. Amino acid sequence: CASSPGQGAITTTEAFF.

The rearrangement uses TRBV5-6 and TRBJ2-4; TRBD1 agrees at 9 bases. CDR3 length: 15 amino acids. Losses at the gene ends were 3 bases for V and 13 bases for J; bases not matched to a gene: 14. The germline V gene has CDR1 SGHDT and CDR2 YYEEEE. CDR3: CASSYEDLQGARQYF. The CDR3 region has the DNA TGTGCCAGCAGCTACGAGGACCTACAGGGGGCGAGGCAGTACTTC.

This sequence joins TRBV9 and TRBJ2-7; TRBD2 might be the D (5 bases). Trimming removed 0 bases from V and 7 bases from J, with 20 bases in between. This CDR3 is built from 16 residues. CDR1 and CDR2 (germline): SGDLS, YYNGEE. The CDR3 loop is CASSVGEPLGAGEQYF. The CDR3 DNA sequence: TGTGCCAGCAGCGTAGGAGAGCCCCTTGGCGCGGGTGAGCAGTACTTC.

The rearrangement uses TRBV13 and TRBJ2-6; no reliable D call. This CDR3 comprises 15 residues. Between the trimmed V and J ends, which lost 4 bases and 0 bases, there was a span of 7 bases. Looked up from germline, CDR1 is PRHDT and CDR2 is FYEKMQ (reference sequence). CDR3 bases: TGTGCCAGCAGCTCTCGGTCCTCTGGGGCCAACGTCCTGACTTTC. Amino acid sequence: CASSSRSSGANVLTF.

CDR3 coding DNA: TGCAGCGCCGCCGGGACAGATCAGCCCCAGCATTTT. Amino acids: CSAAGTDQPQHF. J is TRBJ1-5 and V is TRBV29-1; 7 nucleotides match TRBD1. The CDR3 runs 12 residues. V lost 7 bases to trimming and J lost 5 bases; unmatched junction nucleotides: 5. Looked up from germline, CDR1 is SQVTM and CDR2 is ANQGSEA.

The rearrangement joins TRBV27 to TRBJ2-7; 8 bases agree with TRBD1. CDR3 length: 13 residues. The germline V gene has CDR1 MNHEY and CDR2 SMNVEV (reference sequence). The J segment lost 6 bases and the V segment lost 6 bases, leaving 7 bases of the junction unmatched. The CDR3 loop reads CASRPNRGVEQYF. The CDR3 nucleotides read TGTGCCAGCAGACCCAACAGGGGGGTCGAGCAGTACTTC.

The chain carries TRBV2 and TRBJ1-6; 8 bases fit TRBD1. V shed 5 bases, J shed 5 bases, and the junction held 8 bases outside the gene matches. The CDR3 loop spans 16 amino acids. Germline CDR1 and CDR2: SNHLY and FYNNEI. The CDR3, as DNA: TGTGCCAGCAGTCTCAGGGGGCTTAGGGATAATTCACCCCTCCACTTT. This gives the protein CASSLRGLRDNSPLHF.

The chain employs TRBV5-8 and TRBJ2-1; 11 nucleotides align to TRBD2. V was clipped by 4 bases and J by 8 bases; unmatched bases: 11. CDR1 is SGHTS and CDR2 is YDEGEE in the germline V gene. The CDR3 spans 16 residues. CDR3 in DNA: TGTGCCAGCAGCCTCTATAGCGGGGGGGCTCCGGATGAGCAGTTCTTC. As protein: CASSLYSGGAPDEQFF.

In this sample, this clone turned up once. This chain connects TRBV11-2 to TRBJ1-1; 7 nucleotides agree with TRBD1. The CDR3 contains 13 residues. Unmatched junction bases numbered 5, after V lost 2 bases and J lost 8 bases. CDR1 and CDR2 from the germline V gene are SGHAT and FQNNGV. The CDR3 reads CASSLTGVVEAFF. The CDR3 bases are TGTGCCAGCAGCTTAACAGGGGTGGTGGAAGCTTTCTTT.

This chain connects TRBV27 to TRBJ1-2, with D possibly being TRBD1 (6 bases). The germline V gene has CDR1 MNHEY and CDR2 SMNVEV (reference sequence). Trimming took 6 bases from V and 1 from J, leaving 18 bases between them. CDR3 length: 16 residues. CDR3 DNA sequence: TGTGCCAGCAGCCCAAGGGGGGGCACCCTTAACTATGGCTACACCTTC. It encodes CASSPRGGTLNYGYTF.

The V and J genes are TRBV5-6 and TRBJ2-7; perhaps TRBD1 as D (6 bases). V dropped 2 bases and J dropped 3 bases, with 9 bases sitting between them. This CDR3 is 13 amino acids long. From germline, CDR1 is SGHDT and CDR2 YYEEEE. CDR3 sequence reads: CASSLGQHYEQYF. CDR3 bases: TGTGCCAGCAGCTTAGGACAGCACTACGAGCAGTACTTC. Complete variable domain (other parts from reference TRBV5-6 and TRBJ2-7): DAGVTQSPTHLIKTRGQQVTLRCSPKSGHDTVSWYQQALGQGPQFIFQYYEEEERQRGNFPDRFSGHQFPNYSSELNVNALLLGDSALYLCASSLGQHYEQYFGPGTRLTVT.

This clone was seen only a few times. This chain connects TRBV6-6 to TRBJ2-7; 11 bases are a match to TRBD1. The CDR3 extends over 15 amino acids. V lost 6 bases, J lost 3 bases, and 7 bases stayed unmatched. Germline assignment: CDR1 MNHNY and CDR2 SVGAGI (reference sequence). The CDR3 DNA reads TGTGCCAGCAGGACCCGGGACAGGGGGATCTACGAGCAGTACTTC. Its protein is CASRTRDRGIYEQYF.

In its sample, this clone was seen a few times. This chain links TRBV7-2 with TRBJ2-1, with 8 bases that match TRBD2. This CDR3 is 13 amino acids long. The germline V gene encodes CDR1 SGHTA and CDR2 FQGNSA. With 0 bases clipped from V and 15 bases from J, the junction kept 7 bases outside the gene matches. CDR3 protein: CASSLARGVPWFF. CDR3 sequence (DNA): TGTGCCAGCAGCTTAGCGCGGGGGGTCCCGTGGTTCTTC.

Only a few counts were recorded for this clone. A read error may account for a junction end that differs from germline. The rearrangement uses TRBV4-1 and TRBJ1-2; TRBD1 agrees at 8 bases. The CDR3 is 15 amino acids. The germline V gene encodes CDR1 MGHRA and CDR2 YSYEKL. CDR3 sequence reads: CASSQEGDRMVGYTF. In DNA, the CDR3 is TGTGCCAGCAGCCAAGAGGGGGACAGGATGGTAGGCTACACCTTC.

This rearrangement joins TRBV18 to TRBJ1-1, with D unresolved. Germline V CDR1 and CDR2: KGHSH, LQKENI. CDR3 length: 15 amino acids. V was cut by 2 bases and J by 1 base, with 11 bases left in between. The CDR3 bases are TGTGCCAGCTCACCAAACTTTAACTCGAACACTGAAGCTTTCTTT. Its protein is CASSPNFNSNTEAFF.

The CDR3 region is CASSFRGVGQGVFYGYTF. As DNA, the CDR3 is TGTGCCAGCAGCTTCAGGGGGGTTGGACAGGGCGTCTTCTATGGCTACACCTTC. The chain is built from TRBV7-9 and TRBJ1-2; 8 nucleotides match TRBD1. Trimming cost V 3 bases and J 4 bases; bases outside gene matches: 16. Germline loops: CDR1 SEHNR, CDR2 FQNEAQ (reference sequence). The CDR3 extends over 18 amino acids.

The V and J genes are TRBV11-2 and TRBJ2-5; the D gene is possibly TRBD1 (5 bases). Trimming took 5 bases from V and 5 from J, leaving 15 bases between them. The germline CDR1 and CDR2 sequences are SGHAT and FQNNGV. The CDR3 contains 14 residues. The CDR3 sequence: CASSPQGGGETQYF. In nucleotides, the CDR3 is TGTGCCAGCAGCCCTCAGGGCGGTGGGGAGACCCAGTACTTC. The variable domain in full, with the rest retrieved from reference TRBV11-2 and TRBJ2-5, is EAGVAQSPRYKIIEKRQSVAFWCNPISGHATLYWYQQILGQGPKLLIQFQNNGVVDDSQLPKDRFSAERLKGVDSTLKIQPAKLEDSAVYLCASSPQGGGETQYFGPGTRLLVL.

This chain connects TRBV2 to TRBJ2-7; the D gene is possibly TRBD1 (6 bases). Germline CDR1 reads SNHLY; CDR2 reads FYNNEI. The CDR3 has 15 residues. V lost 7 bases and J 0 bases, leaving 16 bases between the germline ends. CDR3 sequence (DNA): TGTGCCAGCAAATTGGACAGACAGCTCTCCTACGAGCAGTACTTC. Protein: CASKLDRQLSYEQYF.

The rearrangement links TRBV29-1 to TRBJ2-7, with TRBD1 identical over 11 bases. The length of the CDR3 is 15 residues. From germline, CDR1 is SQVTM and CDR2 ANQGSEA. J lost 1 base, V lost 3 bases, and 5 bases had no gene match. Here the CDR3 reads CSVETGTGGSYEQYF. The CDR3 nucleotides read TGCAGCGTTGAGACCGGGACAGGGGGTTCCTACGAGCAGTACTTC.

V gene TRBV6-1 combines with J gene TRBJ1-4; TRBD1 is a possible D gene (6 bases). Germline CDR1 and CDR2: MNHNS and SASEGT. Trimming pared 4 bases from V and 0 bases from J, leaving 9 bases between. The CDR3 is 15 residues long. The CDR3, as DNA: TGTGCCAGCAGTGCCCGGACAGCAACTAATGAAAAACTGTTTTTT. It is translated as CASSARTATNEKLFF.

The rearrangement uses TRBV6-1 and TRBJ2-7, with 10 bases fitting TRBD2. Germline V lookup: CDR1 MNHNS, CDR2 SASEGT. The J segment lost 4 bases and the V segment lost 3 bases, leaving 6 bases of the junction unmatched. The CDR3 runs to 15 residues. For the CDR3, the DNA is TGTGCCAGCAGTGATTACGTAGCGGGGGGTTACGAGCAGTACTTC. Translation: CASSDYVAGGYEQYF.

This chain joins TRBV5-1 and TRBJ1-1, with TRBD1 identical over 9 bases. This CDR3 has 13 residues. J was trimmed by 3 bases and V by 3 bases; bases with no gene match: 0. Germline CDR1 reads SGHRS; CDR2 reads YFSETQ. CDR3 residues: CASSWTGDTEAFF. For the CDR3, the DNA is TGCGCCAGCAGCTGGACAGGGGACACTGAAGCTTTCTTT.